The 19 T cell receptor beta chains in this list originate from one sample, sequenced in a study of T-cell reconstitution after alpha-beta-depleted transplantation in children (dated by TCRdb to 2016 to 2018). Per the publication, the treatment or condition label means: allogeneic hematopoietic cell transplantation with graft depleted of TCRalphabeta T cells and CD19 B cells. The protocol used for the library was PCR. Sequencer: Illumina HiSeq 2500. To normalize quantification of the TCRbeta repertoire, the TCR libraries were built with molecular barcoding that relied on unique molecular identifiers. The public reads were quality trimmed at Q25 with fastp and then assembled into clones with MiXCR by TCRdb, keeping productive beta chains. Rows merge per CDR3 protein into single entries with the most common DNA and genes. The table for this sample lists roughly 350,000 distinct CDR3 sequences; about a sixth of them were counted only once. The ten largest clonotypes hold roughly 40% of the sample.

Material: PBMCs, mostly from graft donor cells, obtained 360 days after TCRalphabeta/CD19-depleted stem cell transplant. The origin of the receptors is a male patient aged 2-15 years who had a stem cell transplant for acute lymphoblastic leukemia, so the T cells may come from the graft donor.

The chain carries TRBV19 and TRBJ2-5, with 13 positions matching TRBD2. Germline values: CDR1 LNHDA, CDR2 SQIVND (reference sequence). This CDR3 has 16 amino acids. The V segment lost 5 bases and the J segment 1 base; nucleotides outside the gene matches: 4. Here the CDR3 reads CASSPGLAGAQETQYF. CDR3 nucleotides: TGTGCCAGTAGTCCAGGACTAGCGGGGGCCCAAGAGACCCAGTACTTC. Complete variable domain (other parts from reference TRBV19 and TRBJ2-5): DGGITQSPKYLFRKEGQNVTLSCEQNLNHDAMYWYRQDPGQGLRLIYYSQIVNDFQKGDIAEGYSVSREKKESFPLTVTSAQKNPTAFYLCASSPGLAGAQETQYFGPGTRLLVL.

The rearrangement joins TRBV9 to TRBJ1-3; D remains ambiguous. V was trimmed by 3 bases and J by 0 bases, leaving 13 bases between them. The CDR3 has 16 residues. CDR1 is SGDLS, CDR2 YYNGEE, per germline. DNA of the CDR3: TGTGCCAGCAGCGCCGACGCTCAGAGCTCTGGAAACACCATATATTTT. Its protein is CASSADAQSSGNTIYF. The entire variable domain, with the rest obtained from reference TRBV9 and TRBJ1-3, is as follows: DSGVTQTPKHLITATGQRVTLRCSPRSGDLSVYWYQQSLDQGLQFLIQYYNGEERAKGNILERFSAQQFPDLHSELNLSSLELGDSALYFCASSADAQSSGNTIYFGEGSWLTVV.

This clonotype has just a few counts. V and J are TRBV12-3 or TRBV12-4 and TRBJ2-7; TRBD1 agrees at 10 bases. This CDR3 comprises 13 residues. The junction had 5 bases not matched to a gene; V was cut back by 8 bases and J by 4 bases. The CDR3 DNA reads TGTGCCAGCGAGTCGGACAGGGGGTACGAGCAGTACTTC. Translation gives CASESDRGYEQYF.

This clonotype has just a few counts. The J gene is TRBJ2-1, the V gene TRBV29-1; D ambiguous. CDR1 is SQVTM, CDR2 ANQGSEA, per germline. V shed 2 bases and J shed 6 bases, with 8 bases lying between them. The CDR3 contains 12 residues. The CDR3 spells CSVEFRVNEQFF. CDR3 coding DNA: TGCAGCGTTGAATTTAGGGTCAATGAGCAGTTCTTC.

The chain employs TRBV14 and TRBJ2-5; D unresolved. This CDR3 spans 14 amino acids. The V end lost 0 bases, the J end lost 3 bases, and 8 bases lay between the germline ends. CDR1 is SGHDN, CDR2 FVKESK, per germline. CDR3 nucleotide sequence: TGTGCCAGCAGCCAAGAGGGCCGTAAAGAGACCCAGTACTTC. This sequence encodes CASSQEGRKETQYF.

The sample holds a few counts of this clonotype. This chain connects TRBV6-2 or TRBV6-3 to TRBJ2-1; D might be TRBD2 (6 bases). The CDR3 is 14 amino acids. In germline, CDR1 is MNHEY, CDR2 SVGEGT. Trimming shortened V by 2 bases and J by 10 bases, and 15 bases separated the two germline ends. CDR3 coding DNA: TGTGCCAGCAGTTACCGCCGGGAGATACGGGAGCAGTTCTTC. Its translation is CASSYRREIREQFF.

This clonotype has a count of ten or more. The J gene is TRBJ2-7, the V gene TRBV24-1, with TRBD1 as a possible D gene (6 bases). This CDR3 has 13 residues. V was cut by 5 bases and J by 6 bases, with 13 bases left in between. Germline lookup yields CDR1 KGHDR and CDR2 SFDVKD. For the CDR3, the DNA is TGTGCCACCAGTGTGACAGGACGGGGCGAGCAGTACTTC. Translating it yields CATSVTGRGEQYF.

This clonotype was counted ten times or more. CDR3 amino acids: CAIREGSGGNEQFF. CDR3 coding DNA: TGTGCCATCAGAGAGGGGAGCGGGGGCAATGAGCAGTTCTTC. This chain joins TRBV10-3 and TRBJ2-1; 8 positions agree with TRBD2. Germline CDR1 ENHRY, CDR2 SYGVKD. The CDR3 contains 14 residues. J gave up 6 bases and V 6 bases, and 7 bases lay outside the gene matches.

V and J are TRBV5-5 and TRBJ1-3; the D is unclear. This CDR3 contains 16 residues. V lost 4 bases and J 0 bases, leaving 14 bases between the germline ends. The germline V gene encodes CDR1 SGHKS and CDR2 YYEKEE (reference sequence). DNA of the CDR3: TGTGCCAGCAGCCTAAACCCCACCCTCTCTGGAAACACCATATATTTT. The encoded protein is CASSLNPTLSGNTIYF.

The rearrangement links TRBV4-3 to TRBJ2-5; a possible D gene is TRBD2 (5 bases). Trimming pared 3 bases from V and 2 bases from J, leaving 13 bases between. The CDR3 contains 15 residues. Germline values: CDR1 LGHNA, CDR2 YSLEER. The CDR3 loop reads CASSQEGGQQETQYF. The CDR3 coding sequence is TGCGCCAGCAGCCAGGAAGGCGGGCAGCAAGAGACCCAGTACTTC.

CDR3 bases: TGTGCCAGCAGGGCAGGGAATTGGGAGACCCAGTACTTC. Encoded protein: CASRAGNWETQYF. The V call is TRBV12-3 or TRBV12-4, the J call TRBJ2-5; D is possibly TRBD1 (5 bases). V was cut by 6 bases and J by 5 bases, with 13 bases left in between. CDR3 length: 13 amino acids.

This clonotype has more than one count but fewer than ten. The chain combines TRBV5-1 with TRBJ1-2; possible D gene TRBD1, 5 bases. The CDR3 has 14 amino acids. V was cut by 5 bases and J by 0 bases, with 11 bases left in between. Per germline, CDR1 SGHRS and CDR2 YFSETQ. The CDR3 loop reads CASRRQTSNYGYTF. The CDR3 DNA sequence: TGCGCCAGCAGAAGACAGACATCTAACTATGGCTACACCTTC.

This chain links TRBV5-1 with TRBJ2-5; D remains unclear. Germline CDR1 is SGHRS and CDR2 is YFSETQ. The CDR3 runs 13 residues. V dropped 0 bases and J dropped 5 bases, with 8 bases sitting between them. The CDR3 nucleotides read TGCGCCAGCAGCTTGGGGAGCTTGGAGACCCAGTACTTC. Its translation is CASSLGSLETQYF.

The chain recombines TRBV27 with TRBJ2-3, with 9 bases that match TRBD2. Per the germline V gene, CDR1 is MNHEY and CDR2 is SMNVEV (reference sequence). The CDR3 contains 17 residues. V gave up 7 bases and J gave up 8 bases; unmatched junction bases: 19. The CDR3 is CASTQNGGRAFPATQYF. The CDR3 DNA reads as TGTGCCAGCACCCAAAACGGCGGGAGGGCGTTCCCGGCTACGCAGTATTTT.

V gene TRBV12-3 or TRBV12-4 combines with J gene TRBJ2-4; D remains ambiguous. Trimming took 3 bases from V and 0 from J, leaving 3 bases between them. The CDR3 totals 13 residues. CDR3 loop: CASSFLAKNIQYF. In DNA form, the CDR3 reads TGTGCCAGCAGTTTCCTAGCCAAAAACATTCAGTACTTC.

This CDR3 reads CASSQEGGGEQYF. CDR3 DNA: TGCGCCAGCAGCCAAGAAGGAGGGGGAGAGCAGTACTTC. The V and J genes are TRBV4-3 and TRBJ2-7; either TRBD1 or TRBD2 may supply D (6 bases each). CDR1 is LGHNA, CDR2 YSLEER, per germline. The V gene lost 0 bases and the J gene lost 7 bases, with 10 bases spanning the gap. This CDR3 spans 13 amino acids.

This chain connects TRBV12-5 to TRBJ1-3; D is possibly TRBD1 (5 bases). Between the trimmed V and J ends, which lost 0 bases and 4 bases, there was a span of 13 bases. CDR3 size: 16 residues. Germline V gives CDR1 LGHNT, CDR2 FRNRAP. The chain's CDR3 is CASGLVLGGSGNTIYF. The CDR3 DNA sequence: TGTGCTAGTGGTTTGGTACTGGGGGGATCCGGAAACACCATATATTTT.

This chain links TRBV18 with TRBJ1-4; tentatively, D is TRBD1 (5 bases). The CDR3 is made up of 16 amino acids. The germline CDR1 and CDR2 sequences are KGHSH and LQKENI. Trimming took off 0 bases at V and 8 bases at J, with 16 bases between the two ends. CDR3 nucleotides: TGTGCCAGCTCACCACCGGGAAGGGGCGTTGGGGAAAAACTGTTTTTT. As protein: CASSPPGRGVGEKLFF.

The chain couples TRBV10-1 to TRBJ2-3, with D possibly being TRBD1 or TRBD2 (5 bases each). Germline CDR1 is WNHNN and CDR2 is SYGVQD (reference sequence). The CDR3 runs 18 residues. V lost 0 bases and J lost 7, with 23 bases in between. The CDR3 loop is CASSESGVWGMLKNTQYF. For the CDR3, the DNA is TGCGCCAGCAGTGAGTCGGGGGTATGGGGCATGTTGAAGAATACGCAGTATTTT.